Presented here are 13 T cell receptor beta chains from one specimen sequenced in a study of PD-1 blockade in classical Hodgkin lymphoma. Every patient had relapsed following autologous stem cell transplantation, and cohorts differed in brentuximab vedotin exposure. TCRdb keeps only in-frame clones here, not all; method: immunoSEQ multiplex PCR. The table includes 13,000 to 15,000 clones, more than 75% detected once. The sequencing used peripheral blood mononuclear cells (PBMCs), collected at baseline. Receptors were obtained from a human donor with classical Hodgkin lymphoma.

The chain links TRBV18 to TRBJ1-2, with D unresolved. CDR1 is KGHSH, CDR2 LQKENI, per germline. The CDR3 spans 12 residues. V dropped 6 bases and J dropped 8 bases, with 13 bases sitting between them. The CDR3 DNA reads TGTGCCAGCTCCGAAGAGAGTCGCGGCTACACCTTC. This translates into CASSEESRGYTF.

The rearrangement links TRBV4-1 to TRBJ2-7; D uncertain. This CDR3 is built from 14 residues. CDR1 and CDR2 (germline): MGHRA, YSYEKL. V was pared by 1 base and J by 5 bases, with 12 bases between. In DNA form, the CDR3 reads TGCGCCAGCAGCCAAGTGTTTTCCCTTGACGAGCAGTACTTC. It translates to CASSQVFSLDEQYF.

The chain carries TRBV5-1 and TRBJ2-3, with 9 bases lining up with TRBD1. CDR1 is SGHRS, CDR2 YFSETQ, per germline. The CDR3 is made up of 15 amino acids. The junction had 3 bases not matched to a gene; V was cut back by 0 bases and J by 4 bases. CDR3: CASSLGDRAPDTQYF. The CDR3 bases are TGCGCCAGCAGCTTGGGGGACAGGGCACCAGATACGCAGTATTTT.

V and J are TRBV13 and TRBJ2-7; D is possibly TRBD2 (5 bases). V was trimmed by 1 base and J by 4 bases, leaving 5 bases between them. The CDR3 is 12 residues long. Germline CDR1 is PRHDT and CDR2 is FYEKMQ (reference sequence). The CDR3 loop is CASSLAGYEQYF. The DNA of the CDR3 is TGTGCCAGCAGCTTAGCGGGGTACGAGCAGTACTTC. Full variable domain (missing parts from reference TRBV13 and TRBJ2-7): AAGVIQSPRHLIKEKRETATLKCYPIPRHDTVYWYQQGPGQDPQFLISFYEKMQSDKGSIPDRFSAQQFSDYHSELNMSSLELGDSALYFCASSLAGYEQYFGPGTRLTVT.

The chain links TRBV27 to TRBJ2-5; the D call may be TRBD1 or TRBD2 (6 bases each). The V end was cut by 5 bases, the J end by 2 bases, with 18 bases between. Germline V gene lookup returns CDR1 MNHEY and CDR2 SMNVEV (reference sequence). The CDR3 is 16 amino acids. CDR3 DNA sequence: TGTGCCAGCAGTCGCGGGACACATTTGTCTCAAGAGACCCAGTACTTC. Residues: CASSRGTHLSQETQYF.

The J gene is TRBJ2-7, the V gene TRBV18, with D uncertain. This CDR3 region has 13 residues. CDR1 and CDR2 (germline): KGHSH, LQKENI. The V end lost 3 bases, the J end lost 2 bases, and 8 bases lay between the germline ends. As DNA, the CDR3 is TGTGCCAGCTCACCCAACGACGCCTACGAGCAGTACTTC. Translated, it gives CASSPNDAYEQYF.

The CDR3 sequence: CASSLEGQGAAFF. The CDR3 region has the DNA TGTGCCAGCAGCTTAGAAGGCCAGGGGGCGGCTTTCTTT. The chain carries TRBV7-9 and TRBJ1-1, with 8 nucleotides matching TRBD1. Germline CDR1 and CDR2: SEHNR and FQNEAQ (reference sequence). V was clipped by 1 base and J by 11 bases; unmatched bases: 6. The CDR3 is made up of 13 amino acids.

The chain couples TRBV5-1 to TRBJ1-1; TRBD1 might be the D (5 bases). Germline-derived CDR1 and CDR2 are SGHRS and YFSETQ. The CDR3 runs to 15 residues. V lost 3 bases, J lost 0 bases, and 12 bases lay in between. The CDR3 loop reads CASSSLGPMNTEAFF. The CDR3 nucleotides are TGCGCCAGCAGCTCGCTGGGACCGATGAACACTGAAGCTTTCTTT.

This sequence joins TRBV19 and TRBJ1-2; a possible D gene is TRBD1 (6 bases). V gave up 7 bases and J gave up 7 bases, with 13 bases separating them. This CDR3 is built from 12 residues. The germline gives CDR1 LNHDA, CDR2 SQIVND (reference sequence). CDR3 region: CASTDRAFGYTF. CDR3 DNA sequence: TGTGCCAGTACGGACAGAGCCTTTGGCTACACCTTC.

The CDR3 region is CAISGDAWGNTDTQYF. The CDR3 nucleotides read TGTGCCATCTCAGGGGACGCTTGGGGGAACACAGATACGCAGTATTTT. The rearrangement joins TRBV10-3 to TRBJ2-3; tentative D call: TRBD1 (6 bases). The V and J ends lost 8 bases and 2 bases respectively, with 20 bases between them. The CDR3 is 16 amino acids. The germline V gene encodes CDR1 ENHRY and CDR2 SYGVKD.

The CDR3 protein is CASSFDGSNQPQHF. In DNA, the CDR3 is TGTGCCAGCAGTTTTGACGGGAGCAATCAGCCCCAGCATTTT. The chain combines TRBV27 with TRBJ1-5; no reliable D call. This CDR3 region has 14 residues. Between the trimmed V and J ends, which lost 3 bases and 1 base, there was a span of 7 bases. From germline, CDR1 is MNHEY and CDR2 SMNVEV (reference sequence).

V gene TRBV4-2 combines with J gene TRBJ2-3; the match to TRBD2 covers 8 bases. This CDR3 is 15 amino acids long. Trimming removed 3 bases from V and 0 bases from J; junction bases left unmatched: 2. Germline-derived CDR1 and CDR2 are LGHNA and YNFKEQ. The chain's CDR3 is CASSQIAGSTDTQYF. In DNA, the CDR3 is TGTGCCAGCAGCCAGATAGCGGGGAGCACAGATACGCAGTATTTT.

There are a few counts of this clone. The V call is TRBV6-5, the J call TRBJ2-5, with a possible D match to TRBD2 (6 bases). V was cut by 5 bases and J by 4 bases, with 11 bases left in between. Per germline, CDR1 MNHEY and CDR2 SVGAGI. The CDR3 is 13 residues long. CDR3 DNA sequence: TGTGCCAGCAGTGGACCGGGACTAGAGACCCAGTACTTC. As protein: CASSGPGLETQYF.